The present TCR beta chain was sequenced within a study of OX40 agonist ivuxolimab in advanced cancers. Study overall: The study gave patients intravenous ivuxolimab at 0.01 to 10 mg/kg every 2 weeks. Hepatocellular carcinoma, melanoma, renal cell or head and neck cancer affected the dose-escalation patients. Study outcomes and limitations: There was clonal expansion of CD4+ and CD8+ blood T cells by week 6 at 0.1 to 3.0 mg/kg. Expanded peripheral T cells had an undetermined antigen specificity.

This clone has a single count. Its cognate antigen is unknown. Clones were sequenced by immunoSEQ multiplex PCR, and TCRdb holds only the in-frame ones, with some missing. The sample holds 77,000 or so clones, approximately 93% seen once. The CDR3 is 12 residues long. Trimming stripped 5 bases from V and 5 bases from J, with 9 bases between. Germline V gives CDR1 SGHVS, CDR2 FNYEAQ. The chain has TRBV7-6 and TRBJ1-1; weak D call: TRBD1 (5 bases). The sequence was collected from an adult with an advanced solid tumor such as melanoma, head and neck, liver or kidney cancer. This material consisted of CD4+ or CD8+ T cells sorted from blood, taken in a trial of the OX40 agonist ivuxolimab. CDR3 sequence: CASSLRGTEAFF. DNA of the CDR3: TGTGCCAGCAGCCTCCGGGGGACTGAAGCTTTCTTT.